This T cell receptor beta chain was captured in a study of human T cells and chemical hapten exposure. Study-wide context: Sensitization involved placing 2% DPC onto a 2 cm by 2 cm region of upper inner arm skin. Study-level points and caveats: DPC sensitization left the count of TCRs above 1 in 1000 unchanged.

Time point in this sample: pre-sensitization, week 0. Treatment indicated: therapeutic diphenylcyclopropenone sensitization with weekly scalp DPC. One entry per CDR3 protein, called by TCRdb with MiXCR from the RACE reads. The sample carries roughly 100,000 distinct CDR3 sequences, 10% to 14% recorded once. A remark on this clonotype: Antigen: not known.

This TCR was sampled from a woman in her sixties or seventies with alopecia areata. Some clones in this sample may be carry-over from other donors' samples. Sample: whole blood, taken in connection with sensitization to the hapten diphenylcyclopropenone (DPC).

The CDR3 nucleotides read TGCAGCGTTGGAGACGAGGGCACCTACACCTTC. Translated, it gives CSVGDEGTYTF. This chain joins TRBV29-1 and TRBJ1-2; D is unresolved. Germline V gene sequence: CDR1 SQVTM, CDR2 ANQGSEA. V dropped 4 bases and J dropped 10 bases, with 13 bases sitting between them. The CDR3 has 11 residues. Full variable domain (rest looked up from reference TRBV29-1 and TRBJ1-2): SAVISQKPSRDICQRGTSLTIQCQVDSQVTMMFWYRQQPGQSLTLIATANQGSEATYESGFVIDKFPISRPNLTFSTLTVSNMSPEDSSIYLCSVGDEGTYTFGSGTRLTVV.